Below, 8 T cell receptor beta chains from the same sample are listed, as sequenced in a study of technical replicates of blood from a handful of donors. Clones were read by immunoSEQ multiplex PCR, and TCRdb kept only the in-frame ones, dropping some. The sample holds about 87,000 clones; around 93% are singletons and the top ten take 0.34%. The sequencing sample was made of T cells isolated from PBMCs. The receptor source for this set is a human donor in good health.

The rearrangement uses TRBV7-9 and TRBJ2-2; unclear D gene. Germline values: CDR1 SEHNR, CDR2 FQNEAQ (reference sequence). V was clipped by 3 bases and J by 1 base, with 3 bases between them. The CDR3 extends over 13 amino acids. The CDR3 DNA follows: TGTGCCAGCAGCTTCAAGAACACCGGGGAGCTGTTTTTT. Residues: CASSFKNTGELFF.

This clone came up once. This chain connects TRBV27 to TRBJ2-7; the match to TRBD2 covers 7 bases. Germline V CDR1 and CDR2: MNHEY, SMNVEV (reference sequence). The CDR3 sequence is 15 residues long. V shed 6 bases and J 7 bases; nucleotides not matched to a gene: 15. CDR3 region: CASRHERGISVEQYF. The CDR3 DNA follows: TGTGCCAGCAGACACGAGCGGGGCATTTCTGTGGAGCAGTACTTC.

This chain's CDR3 is CASSRPTTRDTEAFF. DNA for the CDR3: TGCGCCAGCAGCCGCCCGACAACGAGGGACACTGAAGCTTTCTTT. The chain couples TRBV5-1 to TRBJ1-1; no clear D. Germline V gives CDR1 SGHRS, CDR2 YFSETQ. The CDR3 spans 15 residues. Trimming left V 4 bases short and J 3 bases short, with 16 bases between.

This sequence joins TRBV28 and TRBJ2-3; 12 bases agree with TRBD1. The CDR3 spans 17 residues. CDR1 is MDHEN, CDR2 SYDVKM, per germline. Unmatched junction bases numbered 11, after V lost 6 bases and J lost 4 bases. The CDR3, as DNA: TGTGCCAGCAGAGAAACCGGGACAGGGGGCGGGGCAGATACGCAGTATTTT. It specifies CASRETGTGGGADTQYF.

This clone has more than one count but fewer than ten. V usage is TRBV4-1 and J usage is TRBJ1-1; D unclear. Germline CDR1 reads MGHRA; CDR2 reads YSYEKL. V lost 4 bases and J lost 1, with 13 bases in between. The length of the CDR3 is 15 residues. The CDR3 DNA follows: TGCGCCAGCAGCCTAACCACGACGGGGAACACTGAAGCTTTCTTT. As protein: CASSLTTTGNTEAFF.

V and J are TRBV12-5 and TRBJ1-2; D gene ambiguous. The germline V gene encodes CDR1 LGHNT and CDR2 FRNRAP. The V end was cut by 1 base, the J end by 8 bases, with 8 bases between. This CDR3 spans 12 amino acids. The CDR3 loop is CASGLAGPGYTF. The CDR3 DNA sequence: TGTGCTAGTGGTTTGGCCGGTCCCGGCTACACCTTC.

The rearrangement uses TRBV6-1 and TRBJ2-3; weak D call: TRBD2 (8 bases). Germline V gives CDR1 MNHNS, CDR2 SASEGT. The CDR3 is 17 amino acids. V lost 2 bases to trimming and J lost 8 bases, with 23 bases between them. The CDR3 DNA follows: TGTGCCAGCAGTGAATTTTCGGGTCCGGGAGGGGGCGGTACGCAGTATTTT. Translated: CASSEFSGPGGGGTQYF.

The chain is built from TRBV27 and TRBJ2-7; 8 bases line up with TRBD1. The junction had 3 bases not matched to a gene; V was cut back by 4 bases and J by 7 bases. Germline values: CDR1 MNHEY, CDR2 SMNVEV (reference sequence). CDR3 length equals 12 residues. The CDR3 loop is CASSYRGAEQYF. The DNA of the CDR3 is TGTGCCAGCAGTTACAGGGGGGCTGAGCAGTACTTC.